This is a list of T cell receptor beta chains from one sample in a study of T cell responses to AZD1222 COVID-19 vaccine. Generated by immunoSEQ multiplex PCR, the TCRdb table keeps only in-frame clones and is missing some. This table holds about 82,000 clones, around 90% found once. The material was peripheral blood, obtained on day 0 of AZD1222 vaccination. The receptors here all came from an adult in good health. CDR3s leave out the opening cysteine and the closing phenylalanine or tryptophan. Fields, in order: V gene, CDR3 protein.

V gene: TRBV28
CDR3 protein: ASSFSTGPEGYT

V gene: TRBV20-1
CDR3 protein: SASVSGGAYEQY

V gene: TRBV19
CDR3 protein: ASSRAPFPNGQETQY

V gene: TRBV27
CDR3 protein: ASSLSGRNQPQH

V gene: TRBV7-8
CDR3 protein: ASSLSRGTADTQY

V gene: TRBV29-1
CDR3 protein: SVRLQGVGGYT

V gene: TRBV30
CDR3 protein: AWSWKHRQAVNYGYT

V gene: TRBV4-1
CDR3 protein: ASSQEVAGGITDTQY

V gene: TRBV6-6
CDR3 protein: ASVGQGNQPQH

V gene: TRBV2
CDR3 protein: ASSVAGGVGGYT

V gene: TRBV5-4
CDR3 protein: ASGYGTLYGYT

V gene: TRBV7-9
CDR3 protein: ASSSSGTELDGYT

V gene: TRBV19
CDR3 protein: ASSTPGQAKLNYGYT

V gene: TRBV3-1/TRBV3-2
CDR3 protein: ASSQDNGGSGYT

V gene: TRBV5-1
CDR3 protein: ASSRDLSATDTQY

V gene: TRBV6-2/TRBV6-3
CDR3 protein: ASSLLLAGAEQY

V gene: TRBV14
CDR3 protein: ASSQKVRGNTEAF

V gene: TRBV2
CDR3 protein: ASREPGQGWEKLF

V gene: TRBV7-4
CDR3 protein: ASTPGWDFGYEQY

V gene: TRBV10-2
CDR3 protein: ASSPGRSLSYEQY

V gene: TRBV21-1
CDR3 protein: ASGNPRDRLTNYGYT

V gene: TRBV3-1/TRBV3-2
CDR3 protein: ASGSTTSRRELF

V gene: TRBV5-1
CDR3 protein: ASSLLTSNEQF

V gene: TRBV9
CDR3 protein: ASSPPYSGGAGQY

V gene: TRBV11-3
CDR3 protein: ASSLAGGLETQY

V gene: TRBV7-9
CDR3 protein: ASGVGSEQF

V gene: TRBV27
CDR3 protein: ASSLAASGRYEQY

V gene: TRBV3-1/TRBV3-2
CDR3 protein: ASSQSVGPNEKLF

V gene: TRBV25-1
CDR3 protein: ASSESGLGGETQY

V gene: TRBV30
CDR3 protein: AWTRGSLAGGPIEQF

V gene: TRBV10-1
CDR3 protein: ASSVKWNTEAF

V gene: TRBV19
CDR3 protein: ASRGQTSGQETQY

V gene: TRBV7-8
CDR3 protein: ASSFDLGAQETQY

V gene: TRBV6-4
CDR3 protein: ASRPGMLDTGELF

V gene: TRBV11-2
CDR3 protein: ASSSLTGGGLYEQY

V gene: TRBV14
CDR3 protein: ASSVRGFYEQY

V gene: TRBV10-3
CDR3 protein: AISDRRQGAGAF

V gene: TRBV5-1
CDR3 protein: ASSGGMGYEQY

V gene: TRBV5-8
CDR3 protein: ASSFVRTSGGQETQY

V gene: TRBV6-5
CDR3 protein: ASSYRGRNQPQH

V gene: TRBV7-3
CDR3 protein: ASSLAQGASDTQY

V gene: TRBV5-5
CDR3 protein: ASSWAGTGVISRSYNEQF

V gene: TRBV18
CDR3 protein: ASSPGHGRGDNTGELF

V gene: TRBV20-1
CDR3 protein: SASVDSNQPQH

V gene: TRBV5-1
CDR3 protein: ASSRRDRADPGYT

V gene: TRBV27
CDR3 protein: ASSPVGGRAGTEAF

V gene: TRBV5-1
CDR3 protein: ASSLVQGRGETQY

V gene: TRBV7-8
CDR3 protein: ASSLAAGTGVSYEQY

V gene: TRBV6-6
CDR3 protein: ASSYSRQTNTEAF

V gene: TRBV6-5
CDR3 protein: ASSYSGQKQY